Sequencing of this T cell receptor beta chain was carried out in a study of OX40 agonist ivuxolimab in advanced cancers. The wider study: The dose-escalation cohort was around 83% male, with a mean age of 60 years, ranging roughly 20 to 90.

Trimming pared 3 bases from V and 9 bases from J, leaving 12 bases between. Germline V gene data show CDR1 as MNHEY and CDR2 as SMNVEV (reference sequence). The CDR3 extends over 14 amino acids. With respect to this clone: Its antigen is unidentified.

Study-wide results and caveats: There was clonal expansion of CD4+ and CD8+ blood T cells by week 6 at 0.1 to 3.0 mg/kg.

TCRdb's copy holds only in-frame clones and misses some; the assay was immunoSEQ multiplex PCR. This table holds some 77,000 clones, around nine tenths found once. Specimen: CD4+ or CD8+ T cells sorted from blood, collected in a trial of the OX40 agonist ivuxolimab. The sequence derives from an adult with an advanced solid tumor such as melanoma, head and neck, liver or kidney cancer. The genes are TRBV27 and TRBJ1-6; D is unclear. The DNA for the CDR3 is TGTGCCAGCAGTTTCCGGGATAGGGTTTCACCCCTCCACTTT. Translated: CASSFRDRVSPLHF.